The 14 T cell receptor beta chains below all came from one sample that was sequenced in a study of cytomegalovirus exposure and HLA in healthy donors. Primers included in the PCR were 60 Vbeta and 13 Jbeta primers. Here immunoSEQ multiplex PCR was the method, and the copy in TCRdb shows in-frame clones only, minus some. The data contain 150,000 to 200,000 clones, roughly 80% of them singletons. Sequenced sample: PBMCs. These TCRs come from a woman between 45 and 65 years old in good health and CMV-seronegative.

This rearrangement joins TRBV10-3 to TRBJ1-4; 9 nucleotides align to TRBD1. V gave up 11 bases and J gave up 6 bases; unmatched junction bases: 22. The CDR3 contains 18 residues. Germline V gene sequence: CDR1 ENHRY, CDR2 SYGVKD. The CDR3 nucleotides are TGTGCCGCCCCGGGAGCGGGGACAGGGTATTATTCGGATGAAAAACTGTTTTTT. Translation gives CAAPGAGTGYYSDEKLFF.

The chain links TRBV29-1 to TRBJ2-1, with D maybe TRBD2 (6 bases). This CDR3 has 14 residues. The V gene's germline CDR1 is SQVTM and CDR2 ANQGSEA. V lost 6 bases, J lost 7 bases, and 19 bases lay in between. CDR3 protein: CSVRGKQSKNEQFF. For the CDR3, the DNA is TGCAGCGTCCGGGGGAAGCAAAGCAAGAATGAGCAGTTCTTC.

This clone occurred a few times. The genes are TRBV5-6 and TRBJ2-7; tentatively, D is TRBD2 (5 bases). This CDR3 is built from 16 residues. The germline V gene encodes CDR1 SGHDT and CDR2 YYEEEE. V was trimmed by 4 bases and J by 0 bases, leaving 17 bases between them. The CDR3 protein is CASSPPGPGSSYEQYF. The CDR3 region has the DNA TGTGCCAGCAGCCCCCCGGGTCCGGGGAGCTCCTACGAGCAGTACTTC.

This chain links TRBV4-2 with TRBJ2-1; no firm D call. The V end was cut by 0 bases, the J end by 2 bases, with 14 bases between. Germline V gene sequence: CDR1 LGHNA, CDR2 YNFKEQ. The CDR3 is made up of 17 amino acids. CDR3 sequence: CASSQDIGFQAYNEQFF. In DNA, the CDR3 is TGTGCCAGCAGCCAAGATATCGGCTTCCAGGCCTACAATGAGCAGTTCTTC.

The rearrangement uses TRBV6-5 and TRBJ2-5, with D perhaps TRBD2 (6 bases). V dropped 2 bases and J dropped 4 bases, with 14 bases sitting between them. This CDR3 has 15 residues. Germline-derived CDR1 and CDR2 are MNHEY and SVGAGI. CDR3 residues: CASSYDSLEGETQYF. Here the CDR3 DNA reads TGTGCCAGCAGTTACGACTCCTTGGAGGGAGAGACCCAGTACTTC.

The chain couples TRBV19 to TRBJ2-1; 7 bases fit TRBD2. The CDR3 contains 13 residues. Germline V gene data show CDR1 as LNHDA and CDR2 as SQIVND (reference sequence). Trimming at V came to 5 bases and at J to 10 bases, leaving 8 bases not matched to a gene. CDR3 in amino acids: CASSPTHSGEQFF. CDR3 nucleotide sequence: TGTGCCAGTAGTCCTACTCATAGCGGGGAGCAGTTCTTC. The variable domain in full, with the rest retrieved from reference TRBV19 and TRBJ2-1, is DGGITQSPKYLFRKEGQNVTLSCEQNLNHDAMYWYRQDPGQGLRLIYYSQIVNDFQKGDIAEGYSVSREKKESFPLTVTSAQKNPTAFYLCASSPTHSGEQFFGPGTRLTVL.

This clone was picked up a small number of times. The chain employs TRBV2 and TRBJ2-2; possible D gene TRBD2, 5 bases. The ends were cut back, 7 bases at V and 6 bases at J, with 15 bases in the middle. Germline V lookup: CDR1 SNHLY, CDR2 FYNNEI. This CDR3 spans 14 amino acids. The CDR3 sequence: CASKSNGESGELFF. The CDR3 DNA reads as TGTGCCAGCAAATCCAATGGGGAGTCCGGGGAGCTGTTTTTT.

J is TRBJ2-1 and V is TRBV4-3, with TRBD2 as a possible D gene (7 bases). The V end lost 0 bases, the J end lost 4 bases, and 16 bases lay between the germline ends. Looked up from germline, CDR1 is LGHNA and CDR2 is YSLEER. CDR3 size: 17 residues. CDR3 in amino acids: CASSQELGGAGYNEQFF. CDR3 sequence (DNA): TGCGCCAGCAGCCAAGAACTAGGGGGGGCCGGGTACAATGAGCAGTTCTTC.

V is TRBV7-3 and J is TRBJ1-1; D might be TRBD1 (6 bases). This CDR3 is built from 15 residues. Trimming cost V 2 bases and J 1 base, with 11 bases left between them. Germline-derived CDR1 and CDR2 are SGHTA and FQGTGA. For the CDR3, the DNA is TGTGCCAGCAGCTTAGGGGGGGCCCGGAACACTGAAGCTTTCTTT. This gives the protein CASSLGGARNTEAFF.

The chain couples TRBV28 to TRBJ2-7; 7 nucleotides match TRBD1. The CDR3 runs to 13 residues. CDR1 is MDHEN and CDR2 is SYDVKM in the germline V gene. V was clipped by 4 bases and J by 1 base; unmatched bases: 1. CDR3 sequence: CASSWTGSYEQYF. The CDR3 DNA sequence: TGTGCCAGCAGTTGGACAGGTTCCTACGAGCAGTACTTC.

In DNA, the CDR3 is TGTGCCAGCAGCAAGAGGTCGCGGGGGGGCTCGGATGAGCAGTTCTTC. Translating gives CASSKRSRGGSDEQFF. The chain joins TRBV9 to TRBJ2-1, with 9 nucleotides matching TRBD2. Trimming took 4 bases from V and 8 from J; bases not matched to a gene: 13. This CDR3 is built from 16 residues. Germline V gene lookup returns CDR1 SGDLS and CDR2 YYNGEE.

The chain carries TRBV11-1 and TRBJ2-5; maybe TRBD2 (6 bases). This CDR3 has 14 amino acids. Trimming shortened V by 5 bases and J by 6 bases, and 16 bases separated the two germline ends. Germline CDR1 SGHAT, CDR2 FQDESV (reference sequence). The CDR3 DNA reads TGTGCCAGCAGCCCCCCTTCGACTAGACAGACCCAGTACTTC. The encoded protein is CASSPPSTRQTQYF.

J is TRBJ1-6 and V is TRBV6-6; maybe TRBD1 (5 bases). Germline V gene data show CDR1 as MNHNY and CDR2 as SVGAGI (reference sequence). V was shortened by 4 bases and J by 9 bases, with 10 bases between the two germline ends. There are 13 residues in the CDR3. The DNA of the CDR3 is TGTGCCAGCAGTTCCCCGGACACTTCACCCCTCCACTTT. Its translation: CASSSPDTSPLHF.

This chain uses TRBV5-1 with TRBJ1-3; D is ambiguous. Trimming removed 1 base at V and 0 bases at J, with 8 bases between. Germline V gene lookup returns CDR1 SGHRS and CDR2 YFSETQ. The CDR3 is made up of 15 amino acids. CDR3: CASSLWSVSGNTIYF. CDR3 sequence (DNA): TGCGCCAGCAGCTTGTGGTCGGTCTCTGGAAACACCATATATTTT.